These T cell receptor beta chains were read from a single sample in a study of blood T cells in healthy people across ages. TCRdb analysed the 5' RACE reads with MiXCR anew, one entry per CDR3 protein. The top ten hold approximately 2% of the sample, which has about 1.8 million distinct CDR3 sequences, about 49% seen once. The material sequenced was blood. The source of these receptors is a woman aged 40 to 55 in good health. Each CDR3 is given with its conserved first and last residue. D genes are given only for firm matches. Size is stated for part of the rows, as once, few or many counts, or as a class when the clone is expanded.

v_gene,len,d_gene,j_gene,abundance,CDR3aa,CDR3nt
TRBV28,14,TRBD2,TRBJ2-7,.,CATQGLAGYYEQYF,TGTGCCACCCAAGGACTAGCGGGGTACTACGAGCAGTACTTC
TRBV6-6,16,TRBD1,TRBJ2-7,.,CASREGQGLSSYEQYF,TGTGCCAGCAGGGAAGGACAGGGCCTGAGCTCCTACGAGCAGTACTTC
TRBV25-1,15,.,TRBJ2-1,.,CASSEGSLAYNEQFF,TGTGCCAGCAGTGAAGGGAGTCTAGCCTACAATGAGCAGTTCTTC
TRBV20-1,13,.,TRBJ1-5,.,CSATDGRNQPQHF,TGCAGTGCTACGGACGGCCGCAATCAGCCCCAGCATTTT
TRBV29-1,15,.,TRBJ2-5,many,CSVEEGLGRAETQYF,TGCAGCGTTGAGGAAGGACTTGGTCGGGCGGAGACCCAGTACTTC
TRBV6-1,14,.,TRBJ1-4,.,CASNPRGRLEKLFF,TGTGCCAGCAATCCAAGGGGACGTCTAGAAAAACTGTTTTTT
TRBV28,14,.,TRBJ2-5,few,CASREPGDQETQYF,TGTGCCAGCAGGGAACCGGGGGACCAAGAGACCCAGTACTTC
TRBV7-9,11,.,TRBJ2-1,.,CASKGDNEQFF,TGTGCCAGCAAAGGGGATAATGAGCAGTTCTTC
TRBV20-1,14,TRBD2,TRBJ2-7,.,CSATKRGASYEQYF,TGCAGTGCTACCAAGCGGGGGGCCTCCTACGAGCAGTACTTC
TRBV28,13,.,TRBJ2-1,few,CASSFSAYNEQFF,TGTGCCAGCAGTTTTTCTGCCTACAATGAGCAGTTCTTC
TRBV12-3/TRBV12-4,13,.,TRBJ1-6,.,CASRRTNNSPLHF,TGTGCCAGCAGGCGCACCAATAATTCACCCCTCCACTTT
TRBV20-1,13,TRBD1,TRBJ2-7,.,CSAKPDRGYEQYF,TGCAGTGCTAAACCAGACAGGGGGTACGAGCAGTACTTC
TRBV7-9,14,.,TRBJ2-3,many,CASSFVGGTDTQYF,TGTGCCAGCAGCTTCGTGGGGGGCACAGATACGCAGTATTTT
TRBV7-2,14,.,TRBJ2-7,.,CASSLVGLTYEQYF,TGTGCCAGCAGCTTAGTGGGATTAACCTACGAGCAGTACTTC